This TCR beta chain was obtained from a study of shared clonotypes between healthy human individuals. Study overall: Serving as donors were a couple of women and three men, whose ages spanned 18 to 49.

For every subset, genomic DNA was evenly distributed across several immunoSEQ plates. Loaded into unsorted PBMC replicate PCRs was 250 to 350 ng DNA, 25,000 to 30,000 T cell genomes. Libraries were prepared by immunoSEQ multiplex PCR; TCRdb keeps only in-frame clonotypes and omits some of them. The sample lists about 480,000 clones; 60% to 80% were seen once. Every one of the donors was a Caucasian adult that lived in Nashville, Tennessee. This clone occurred once. From germline, CDR1 is MDHEN and CDR2 SYDVKM. CDR3 length: 14 amino acids. Trimming removed 2 bases at V and 7 bases at J, with 14 bases between.

The sequenced sample consisted of PBMCs. This rearrangement joins TRBV28 to TRBJ1-2; a weak D match, TRBD1 (6 bases). This clonotype originated in a woman aged 40 to 50 in good health. Some clones in this sample may be carry-over from other donors' samples. Here the CDR3 reads CASSLNWGAPGYTF. In nucleotides, the CDR3 is TGTGCCAGCAGTTTAAATTGGGGGGCGCCTGGCTACACCTTC.